One sample yielded the 5 T cell receptor beta chains listed below, sequenced in a study of STAT5B mutations in CD4+ large granular lymphocyte leukemia. This table comes from immunoSEQ multiplex PCR, and its TCRdb copy is limited to in-frame clones, with some not included. The table has over 25,000 clones, approximately 81% seen once. Sequenced input: CD4+ T cells from blood buffy coats. These receptors were collected from a human donor in good health.

A few counts support this clone. The chain recombines TRBV6-4 with TRBJ1-1, with D hard to call. The CDR3 is made up of 13 amino acids. Germline V lookup: CDR1 MRHNA, CDR2 SNTAGT. Trimming cost V 2 bases and J 7 bases, with 11 bases left between them. The CDR3 reads CASSDRGPGEAFF. The DNA for the CDR3 is TGTGCCAGCAGTGACCGGGGTCCGGGTGAAGCTTTCTTT.

The chain couples TRBV5-5 to TRBJ2-2; D uncertain. The CDR3 sequence is 14 residues long. The V and J ends lost 0 bases and 3 bases respectively, with 6 bases between them. Germline V CDR1 and CDR2: SGHKS, YYEKEE (reference sequence). The CDR3 DNA is TGTGCCAGCAGCTTGGAGCTTGACACCGGGGAGCTGTTTTTT. Translating gives CASSLELDTGELFF.

This chain joins TRBV9 and TRBJ2-5; D is possibly TRBD2 (6 bases). Germline CDR1 reads SGDLS; CDR2 reads YYNGEE. V lost 0 bases and J 2 bases, leaving 17 bases between the germline ends. The CDR3 contains 17 residues. DNA of the CDR3: TGTGCCAGCAGCGTAGCCGCTAGCGCCTACTCTCAAGAGACCCAGTACTTC. Translation gives CASSVAASAYSQETQYF.

The V gene is TRBV6-5, the J gene TRBJ1-1; the D is unclear. The length of the CDR3 is 12 residues. Trimming took 2 bases from V and 5 from J, leaving 6 bases between them. CDR1 is MNHEY, CDR2 SVGAGI, per germline. CDR3 bases: TGTGCCAGCAGTTACATGGGGACTGAAGCTTTCTTT. It encodes CASSYMGTEAFF.

V and J are TRBV10-3 and TRBJ1-6; the D gene is possibly TRBD1 (5 bases). CDR1 and CDR2 from the germline V gene are ENHRY and SYGVKD. The CDR3 loop spans 13 amino acids. V lost 10 bases to trimming and J lost 4 bases, with 11 bases between them. The CDR3 protein is CATQTEYNSPLHF. DNA for the CDR3: TGTGCCACTCAGACAGAGTATAATTCACCCCTCCACTTT.